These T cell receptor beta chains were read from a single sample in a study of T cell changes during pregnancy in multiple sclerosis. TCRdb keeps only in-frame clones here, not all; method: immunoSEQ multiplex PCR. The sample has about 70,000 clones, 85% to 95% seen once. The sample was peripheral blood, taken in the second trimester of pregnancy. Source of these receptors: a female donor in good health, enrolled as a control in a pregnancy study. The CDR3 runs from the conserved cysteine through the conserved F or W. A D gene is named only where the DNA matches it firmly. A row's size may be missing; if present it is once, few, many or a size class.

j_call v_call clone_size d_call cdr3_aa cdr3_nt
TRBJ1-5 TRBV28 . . CASSSLWLRGFGNQPQHF TGTGCCAGCAGTTCCCTTTGGCTTCGGGGGTTCGGCAATCAGCCCCAGCATTTT
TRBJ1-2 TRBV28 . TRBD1 CASSSGQGIYGYTF TGTGCCAGCAGTTCGGGACAGGGGATCTATGGCTACACCTTC
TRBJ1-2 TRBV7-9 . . CASSPPTDGYTF TGTGCCAGCAGCCCCCCGACTGATGGCTACACCTTC
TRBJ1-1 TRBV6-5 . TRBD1 CASIPQGAEAFF TGTGCCAGCATCCCCCAGGGGGCGGAAGCTTTCTTT
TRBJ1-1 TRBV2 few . CASSGRAIAFF TGTGCCAGCAGTGGCAGGGCTATCGCTTTCTTT
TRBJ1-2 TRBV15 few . CATRSPGDPYGYTF TGTGCCACCAGGTCCCCAGGGGACCCTTATGGCTACACCTTC
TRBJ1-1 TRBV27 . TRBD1 CASSLATGVNTEAFF TGTGCCAGCAGTCTCGCGACAGGGGTGAACACTGAAGCTTTCTTT
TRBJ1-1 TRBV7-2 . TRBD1 CASSSETGRNTEAFF TGTGCCAGCAGCTCAGAGACAGGGAGGAACACTGAAGCTTTCTTT
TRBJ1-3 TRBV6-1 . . CASRVGRDGGNTIYF TGTGCCAGCAGGGTGGGCCGCGACGGAGGAAACACCATATATTTT
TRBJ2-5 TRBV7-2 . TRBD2 CASSYGGAGETQYF TGTGCCAGCAGCTACGGGGGGGCCGGAGAGACCCAGTACTTC
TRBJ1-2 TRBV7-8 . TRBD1 CASSSQDRNGYTF TGTGCCAGCAGCTCACAGGACAGGAATGGCTACACCTTC
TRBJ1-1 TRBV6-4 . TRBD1 CASSAISGTENTEAFF TGTGCCAGCAGTGCTATATCCGGGACAGAGAACACTGAAGCTTTCTTT
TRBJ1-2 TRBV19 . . CASTGEGYYGYTF TGTGCCAGTACTGGGGAGGGATACTATGGCTACACCTTC
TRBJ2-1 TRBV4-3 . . CASSQDSLSEALNPYNEQFF TGCGCCAGCAGCCAAGATTCTTTGTCCGAAGCCCTAAATCCCTACAATGAGCAGTTCTTC
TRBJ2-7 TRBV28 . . CASSRHRAGEQYF TGTGCCAGCAGCCGCCACAGGGCTGGCGAGCAGTACTTC
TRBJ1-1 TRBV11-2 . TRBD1 CASSDRQGGTEAFF TGTGCCAGCAGCGATCGACAGGGAGGCACTGAAGCTTTCTTT
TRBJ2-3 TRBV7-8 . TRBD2 CASSRILAGVSTDTQYF TGTGCCAGCAGCCGGATACTAGCGGGGGTTAGCACAGATACGCAGTATTTT
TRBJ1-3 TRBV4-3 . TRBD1 CASSQDHDRGPSSGNTIYF TGCGCCAGCAGCCAAGACCACGACAGGGGCCCTTCCTCTGGAAACACCATATATTTT
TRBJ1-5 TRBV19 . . CASSIQTGGPYSNQPQHF TGTGCCAGTAGTATTCAAACAGGTGGACCTTATAGCAATCAGCCCCAGCATTTT
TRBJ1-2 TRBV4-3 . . CASSQVLGSPNYGYTF TGCGCCAGCAGCCAAGTCCTGGGCAGCCCAAACTATGGCTACACCTTC